This entry lists 8 T cell receptor beta chains sequenced from one sample in a study of blood T cell repertoires in COVID-19. The protocol was immunoSEQ multiplex PCR, while the TCRdb copy is restricted to in-frame clones and leaves out a portion. The repertoire holds about 480,000 clones, 70% to 90% seen once, with under 9.5% in the top ten. The material sequenced was PBMCs or T cells enriched from blood (not recorded which). The receptors were gathered from an older woman who had recovered from COVID-19.

Notes on this clone: The sample contains more than one DNA sequence encoding this CDR3. This rearrangement joins TRBV5-1 to TRBJ1-1; tentatively, D is TRBD1 (5 bases). The CDR3 covers 14 residues. The ends were cut back, 3 bases at V and 1 base at J, with 10 bases in the middle. CDR1 is SGHRS, CDR2 YFSETQ, per germline. The CDR3 spells CASSSQGGNTEAFF. The CDR3 region has the DNA TGCGCCAGCAGCTCTCAGGGAGGGAACACTGAAGCTTTCTTT.

V gene TRBV12-3 or TRBV12-4 combines with J gene TRBJ1-2; D not resolved. This CDR3 is 13 amino acids long. The V end lost 3 bases, the J end lost 3 bases, and 8 bases lay between the germline ends. The CDR3 DNA follows: TGTGCCAGCAGTTTGTCAGAGGACTATGGCTACACCTTC. Residues: CASSLSEDYGYTF.

DNA for the CDR3: TGTGCCCGGAATGGGACAGGGGTCAATCAGCCCCAGCATTTT. This gives the protein CARNGTGVNQPQHF. The chain uses TRBV30 and TRBJ1-5; 10 bases map to TRBD1. J was trimmed by 3 bases and V by 8 bases; bases with no gene match: 7. CDR1 and CDR2 from the germline V gene are GTSNPN and SVGIG (reference sequence). This CDR3 region has 14 residues.

The J gene is TRBJ1-3, the V gene TRBV19; 11 bases match TRBD1. V shed 7 bases and J 0 bases; nucleotides not matched to a gene: 11. CDR3 size: 18 residues. Germline-derived CDR1 and CDR2 are LNHDA and SQIVND (reference sequence). The CDR3 loop reads CASTRSSGTGGSGNTIYF. CDR3 bases: TGTGCCAGTACCCGCTCCTCCGGGACAGGGGGCTCTGGAAACACCATATATTTT.

This chain joins TRBV6-5 and TRBJ2-7, with D perhaps matching TRBD1 (6 bases). The CDR3 spans 13 residues. The V end was cut by 4 bases, the J end by 1 base, with 8 bases between. The germline gives CDR1 MNHEY, CDR2 SVGAGI. DNA of the CDR3: TGTGCCAGCAGTTTGACAGGTTCCTACGAGCAGTACTTC. Translated: CASSLTGSYEQYF.

V and J are TRBV28 and TRBJ1-2, with no clear D. The length of the CDR3 is 13 residues. V lost 6 bases, J lost 8 bases, and 16 bases lay in between. CDR1 is MDHEN and CDR2 is SYDVKM in the germline V gene. This CDR3 reads CASRPVVVPGYTF. DNA of the CDR3: TGTGCCAGCAGGCCCGTCGTAGTCCCAGGCTACACCTTC.

This clone occurred once. J is TRBJ2-5 and V is TRBV19; 9 positions match TRBD2. Trimming took 9 bases from V and 0 from J; bases not matched to a gene: 14. The CDR3 spans 17 residues. Germline values: CDR1 LNHDA, CDR2 SQIVND (reference sequence). CDR3 sequence (DNA): TGTGCCAGCGCCGGGACACGACTAGCGGAAAACCAAGAGACCCAGTACTTC. Protein: CASAGTRLAENQETQYF. The full variable domain, rest sourced from reference TRBV19 and TRBJ2-5, is DGGITQSPKYLFRKEGQNVTLSCEQNLNHDAMYWYRQDPGQGLRLIYYSQIVNDFQKGDIAEGYSVSREKKESFPLTVTSAQKNPTAFYLCASAGTRLAENQETQYFGPGTRLLVL.

The chain is built from TRBV6-5 and TRBJ2-3; 10 nucleotides align to TRBD1. Germline V gene lookup returns CDR1 MNHEY and CDR2 SVGAGI. The V and J ends lost 8 bases and 4 bases, in that order; junction bases with no gene match: 6. The CDR3 is 14 amino acids. In DNA, the CDR3 is TGTGCCAGCCACCGGACAGGGGGAGCAGATACGCAGTATTTT. The encoded protein is CASHRTGGADTQYF.